Below are 22 T cell receptor beta chains sequenced from a single sample in a study of T cell clonality in common variable immunodeficiency. Clones were read by immunoSEQ multiplex PCR, and TCRdb kept only the in-frame ones, dropping some. The repertoire shows about 34,000 clones, none seen only once; the top ten take approximately 1%. The source material was peripheral blood mononuclear cells. These receptors came from a person aged 18 to 70 in good health.

Ten or more counts support this clone. The read terminates 3 residues ahead of where the CDR3 ends, so the germline J gene completes it. The chain carries TRBV2 and TRBJ2-5; 10 bases agree with TRBD2. The germline CDR1 and CDR2 sequences are SNHLY and FYNNEI. CDR3 length: 14 amino acids. After removal of 5 bases from V and 5 bases from J, the junction contained 5 bases not matched to a gene. The covered CDR3 bases are TGTGCCAGCAGTTTTAGCGGGGGGCCGGAGACC. It translates to CASSFSGGPET. The CDR3 in full is CASSFSGGPETQYF.

This clone was counted at least ten times. The CDR3 end falls 3 residues outside the read, so it is completed with the germline J gene. V gene TRBV7-9 combines with J gene TRBJ1-6; D gene ambiguous. The ends were cut back, 1 base at V and 11 bases at J, with 6 bases in the middle. This CDR3 region has 12 residues. Per the germline V gene, CDR1 is SEHNR and CDR2 is FQNEAQ (reference sequence). CDR3 DNA, as far as it was read: TGTGCCAGCAGCTTAGACGAGGCACCC. It codes for CASSLDEAP. The whole CDR3 protein is CASSLDEAPLHF. Filled out from reference TRBV7-9 and TRBJ1-6, the complete variable domain reads DTGVSQNPRHKITKRGQNVTFRCDPISEHNRLYWYRQTLGQGPEFLTYFQNEAQLEKSRLLSDRFSAERPKGSFSTLEIQRTEQGDSAMYLCASSLDEAPLHFGNGTRLTVT.

This clone has a count of ten or more. The read ends 3 residues shy of where the CDR3 ends; the end is completed using the germline J gene. V and J are TRBV12-5 and TRBJ2-1, with D possibly matching TRBD2 (6 bases). Germline V gene sequence: CDR1 LGHNT, CDR2 FRNRAP. CDR3 size: 17 residues. Between the trimmed V and J ends, which lost 0 bases and 6 bases, there was a span of 18 bases. The part of the CDR3 DNA that was read is TGTGCTAGTGGTTTGGTATCAAGGGCGGGGCGGGTCAATGAG. Translating gives CASGLVSRAGRVNE. The full CDR3 protein reads CASGLVSRAGRVNEQFF. The variable domain in full, with the rest retrieved from reference TRBV12-5 and TRBJ2-1, is DARVTQTPRHKVTEMGQEVTMRCQPILGHNTVFWYRQTMMQGLELLAYFRNRAPLDDSGMPKDRFSAEMPDATLATLKIQPSEPRDSAVYFCASGLVSRAGRVNEQFFGPGTRLTVL.

This clone was found many times. The DNA ends 3 residues before the CDR3 does, and the rest of the CDR3 is filled in from the germline J gene. The rearrangement uses TRBV7-9 and TRBJ2-7, with 9 positions matching TRBD2. CDR3 size: 15 residues. With V trimmed by 7 bases and J by 4 bases, 11 bases remained unmatched. Per the germline V gene, CDR1 is SEHNR and CDR2 is FQNEAQ (reference sequence). The CDR3 is CASNENSGSLYEQYF. The sequenced CDR3 bases are TGTGCCAGCAACGAAAATAGCGGGAGTTTATACGAG.

This clone was seen repeatedly, ten times or more. The sequenced CDR3 bases are TGTGCCAGCTCATACGGACAGGGAGGCACAGATACG. Protein product: CASSYGQGGTDT. The whole CDR3 is CASSYGQGGTDTQYF. V is TRBV18 and J is TRBJ2-3; the match to TRBD1 covers 8 bases. Read sequence stops 3 residues before the CDR3 end, and the germline J gene provides the missing end. J gave up 1 base and V 5 bases, and 5 bases lay outside the gene matches. Germline-derived CDR1 and CDR2 are KGHSH and LQKENI. The CDR3 runs to 15 residues. The full variable domain, in which reference TRBV18 and TRBJ2-3 provide the parts outside the CDR3, is NAGVMQNPRHLVRRRGQEARLRCSPMKGHSHVYWYRQLPEEGLKFMVYLQKENIIDESGMPKERFSAEFPKEGPSILRIQQVVRGDSAAYFCASSYGQGGTDTQYFGPGTRLTVL.

This clone was counted ten times or more. The sequenced part of the CDR3 DNA is TGCGCCAGCAGCCAACCAGGGGTCTACGAG. This gives the protein CASSQPGVYE. The whole CDR3 is CASSQPGVYEQYF. The chain links TRBV4-1 to TRBJ2-7; D is perhaps TRBD1 (6 bases). The read gets to within 3 residues of the CDR3 end, and the germline J gene fills in the rest. Trimming cost V 2 bases and J 3 bases, with 8 bases left between them. This CDR3 region has 13 residues. Germline V gene data show CDR1 as MGHRA and CDR2 as YSYEKL.

This clone was picked up many times. The observed sequence ends 3 residues before the CDR3 terminus, with the missing tail filled in from the germline J gene. The chain uses TRBV5-4 and TRBJ2-3; D possibly corresponds to TRBD1 (6 bases). Looked up from germline, CDR1 is SGHNT and CDR2 is YYREEE (reference sequence). With 4 bases removed from V and 1 base from J, the gap between germline ends came to 10 bases. The CDR3 extends over 14 amino acids. This CDR3 is CASSERQGTDTQYF. The CDR3 DNA, read in part, is TGTGCCAGCAGCGAGAGACAGGGCACAGATACG.

This clone was seen at least ten times. The read falls 3 residues short of the CDR3 end, and the missing part is taken from the germline J gene. The chain is built from TRBV19 and TRBJ1-2, with TRBD1 matching 8 bases. The V gene end was trimmed by 0 bases and the J gene end by 0 bases; junction bases not matched to a gene: 3. Germline loops: CDR1 LNHDA, CDR2 SQIVND (reference sequence). There are 16 residues in the CDR3. The CDR3 DNA, read in part, is TGTGCCAGTAGTATAGACGAGACAGGGGCTAACTATGGC. Its translation is CASSIDETGANYG. The whole CDR3 region reads CASSIDETGANYGYTF.

There are many counts of this clone. Read data end 3 residues before the CDR3 end; the end is taken from the germline J gene. V and J are TRBV7-2 and TRBJ1-1, with D hard to call. The CDR3 has 13 amino acids. Germline-derived CDR1 and CDR2 are SGHTA and FQGNSA. V was trimmed by 1 base and J by 2 bases, leaving 5 bases between them. The CDR3 bases that were read are TGTGCCAGCAGCTTAGGTAAAAACACTGAA. Its translation is CASSLGKNTE. The full CDR3 protein is CASSLGKNTEAFF.

Many counts were recorded for this clone. The read finishes 3 residues shy of the CDR3 end, and the germline J gene is used to complete it. This chain links TRBV18 with TRBJ2-1, with 11 bases that match TRBD2. The CDR3 spans 17 residues. V trimming: 2 bases; J trimming: 5 bases; junction bases outside the gene matches: 8. The germline gives CDR1 KGHSH, CDR2 LQKENI. This chain's CDR3 is CASSPRLAGNINNEQFF. The sequenced CDR3 bases are TGTGCCAGCTCACCAAGACTAGCGGGGAACATTAACAATGAG.

There are many counts of this clone. The CDR3 end is not reached by the read, which stops 3 residues before it; the germline J gene fills it in. The rearrangement uses TRBV30 and TRBJ2-6; 8 nucleotides line up with TRBD1. CDR1 is GTSNPN and CDR2 is SVGIG in the germline V gene (reference sequence). After removal of 3 bases from V and 2 bases from J, the junction contained 18 bases not matched to a gene. CDR3 length: 20 residues. The CDR3 region is CAWSPLWDRRSPPGANVLTF. The part of the CDR3 DNA that was read is TGTGCCTGGAGCCCTCTCTGGGACAGGAGAAGCCCACCTGGGGCCAACGTC.

The table lists this clone with a few counts. The observed sequence ends 3 residues before the CDR3 terminus, with the missing tail filled in from the germline J gene. This chain connects TRBV7-9 to TRBJ1-2; D unresolved. Per the germline V gene, CDR1 is SEHNR and CDR2 is FQNEAQ (reference sequence). The CDR3 totals 14 residues. CDR3 loop: CASSPKRATDTYTF. Partial CDR3 DNA: TGTGCCAGCAGCCCCAAGCGGGCCACAGATACC.

Many counts were recorded for this clone. Read sequence stops 3 residues before the CDR3 end, and the germline J gene provides the missing end. The chain links TRBV2 to TRBJ1-1; D not certain. Trimming cost V 2 bases and J 1 base, with 8 bases left between them. Germline CDR1 SNHLY, CDR2 FYNNEI. The length of the CDR3 is 14 residues. CDR3 loop: CASSEMAGNTEAFF. The part of the CDR3 DNA that was read is TGTGCCAGCAGTGAAATGGCGGGGAACACTGAA.

In its sample, this clone was seen many times. With the read ending 3 residues before the CDR3 end, the germline J gene is used to fill in that end. V usage is TRBV20-1 and J usage is TRBJ1-2; TRBD1 aligns across 7 bases. The CDR3 is 14 amino acids. J gave up 4 bases and V 0 bases, and 5 bases lay outside the gene matches. CDR1 is DFQATT, CDR2 SNEGSKA, per germline (reference sequence). The part of the CDR3 DNA that was read is TGCAGTGCTAGAGATCCGACAGGGCTCTATGGC. Protein: CSARDPTGLYG. The whole CDR3 region reads CSARDPTGLYGYTF.

This clone was counted a few times. The CDR3 end falls 3 residues outside the read, so it is completed with the germline J gene. The rearrangement joins TRBV2 to TRBJ2-2; D is ambiguous. Germline lookup yields CDR1 SNHLY and CDR2 FYNNEI. This CDR3 region has 13 residues. V lost 5 bases, J lost 1 base, and 5 bases lay in between. CDR3 protein: CASSIQNTGELFF. Incomplete CDR3 DNA: TGTGCCAGCAGTATACAGAACACCGGGGAG.

This clone was recorded many times. The read ends 3 residues shy of where the CDR3 ends; the end is completed using the germline J gene. The V and J genes are TRBV5-1 and TRBJ1-2, with D perhaps TRBD1 (6 bases). Germline V gene data show CDR1 as SGHRS and CDR2 as YFSETQ. Trimming removed 0 bases from V and 0 bases from J, with 9 bases in between. The CDR3 has 15 amino acids. CDR3 bases read: TGCGCCAGCAGCTTGGGGACAGCTTCTAACTATGGC. It specifies CASSLGTASNYG. The entire CDR3 protein is CASSLGTASNYGYTF.

Points on this clone: The read ends 3 residues before the CDR3 terminus; that terminus is restored from the germline J gene. The gene calls are TRBV2 and TRBJ2-4; D ambiguous. The CDR3 is 10 amino acids. Germline V gene lookup returns CDR1 SNHLY and CDR2 FYNNEI. The CDR3 is CASRAVGQYF. CDR3 DNA (partial): TGTGCCAGCCGCGCCGTCGGT.

The table lists this clone with many counts. The observed sequence ends 3 residues before the CDR3 terminus, with the missing tail filled in from the germline J gene. The rearrangement uses TRBV4-2 and TRBJ2-5; 8 nucleotides agree with TRBD1. The CDR3 runs 15 residues. The germline gives CDR1 LGHNA, CDR2 YNFKEQ. Trimming cost V 0 bases and J 5 bases; bases outside gene matches: 5. The CDR3 sequence: CASSQEGTGPETQYF. The covered CDR3 bases are TGTGCCAGCAGCCAAGAAGGGACAGGCCCTGAGACC.

The table lists this clone with many counts. The read terminates 3 residues before the CDR3 end, so the remaining end is supplied by the germline J gene. V and J are TRBV4-1 and TRBJ2-3; unclear D gene. V was clipped by 0 bases and J by 6 bases, with 13 bases between them. The CDR3 is made up of 15 amino acids. Looked up from germline, CDR1 is MGHRA and CDR2 is YSYEKL. CDR3 DNA (partial): TGCGCCAGCAGCCAAGATTCCGTTAAGGTGGATACG. Protein: CASSQDSVKVDT. The whole CDR3 sequence reads CASSQDSVKVDTQYF.

This clone was recorded many times. The sequence runs out 3 residues before the end of the CDR3; the remainder is reconstructed from the germline J gene. The chain recombines TRBV5-1 with TRBJ2-6, with D uncertain. Trimming left V 2 bases short and J 2 bases short, with 2 bases between. CDR1 and CDR2 (germline): SGHRS, YFSETQ. This CDR3 has 13 residues. The CDR3 DNA, read in part, is TGCGCCAGCAGCTTCACTGGGGCCAACGTC. This encodes CASSFTGANV. From start to end, the CDR3 is CASSFTGANVLTF.

This clone was recorded many times. The read is 3 residues too short to cover the CDR3 end, so that end is filled in from the germline J gene. This sequence joins TRBV10-3 and TRBJ1-1, with TRBD1 matching 7 bases. The CDR3 spans 17 residues. Looked up from germline, CDR1 is ENHRY and CDR2 is SYGVKD. J was trimmed by 1 base and V by 0 bases; bases with no gene match: 8. Here the CDR3 reads CAISESLLRDRNTEAFF. The sequenced CDR3 bases are TGTGCCATCAGTGAGTCTTTACTTCGGGACAGGAACACTGAA.

This clone was picked up many times. Sequencing ends 3 residues short of the CDR3 end; the germline J gene provides the rest. V and J are TRBV20-1 and TRBJ2-3, with TRBD2 matching 11 bases. Germline lookup yields CDR1 DFQATT and CDR2 SNEGSKA (reference sequence). After removal of 5 bases from V and 0 bases from J, the junction contained 10 bases not matched to a gene. The CDR3 has 17 residues. The chain's CDR3 is CSAPRSGRASSTDTQYF. The DNA read from the CDR3 is TGCAGTGCTCCTCGTAGCGGGAGGGCAAGTAGCACAGATACG.